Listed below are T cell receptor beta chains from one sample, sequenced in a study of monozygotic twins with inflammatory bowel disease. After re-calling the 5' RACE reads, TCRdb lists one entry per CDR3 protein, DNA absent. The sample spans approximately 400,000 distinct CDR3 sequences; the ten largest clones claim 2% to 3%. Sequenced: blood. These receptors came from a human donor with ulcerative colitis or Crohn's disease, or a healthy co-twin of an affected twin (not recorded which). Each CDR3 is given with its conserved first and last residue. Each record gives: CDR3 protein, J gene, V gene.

CDR3 protein: CASRADEGGGEQYF; J gene: TRBJ2-7; V gene: TRBV5-4
CDR3 protein: CASSVATGTSYGYTF; J gene: TRBJ1-2; V gene: TRBV9
CDR3 protein: CSARTGTNIQYF; J gene: TRBJ2-4; V gene: TRBV20-1
CDR3 protein: CASSLNQGDQYF; J gene: TRBJ2-7; V gene: TRBV7-9
CDR3 protein: CASSLLGTGDYNTGELFF; J gene: TRBJ2-2; V gene: TRBV5-1
CDR3 protein: CASRATNYGYTF; J gene: TRBJ1-2; V gene: TRBV6-6
CDR3 protein: CASSQPDRAQETQYF; J gene: TRBJ2-5; V gene: TRBV7-2
CDR3 protein: CATSRDTAGGYNEQFF; J gene: TRBJ2-1; V gene: TRBV15
CDR3 protein: CSVEDRAGYTDTQYF; J gene: TRBJ2-3; V gene: TRBV29-1
CDR3 protein: CASSFSGQGSTDTQYF; J gene: TRBJ2-3; V gene: TRBV5-1
CDR3 protein: CSAPTGFENIQYF; J gene: TRBJ2-4; V gene: TRBV20-1
CDR3 protein: CASSFGQGSTNEKLFF; J gene: TRBJ1-4; V gene: TRBV5-1
CDR3 protein: CASGRQAINTGELFF; J gene: TRBJ2-2; V gene: TRBV5-1
CDR3 protein: CAISHGQGSYEQYF; J gene: TRBJ2-7; V gene: TRBV10-3
CDR3 protein: CASRGGLAGRYEQYF; J gene: TRBJ2-7; V gene: TRBV27
CDR3 protein: CSAPPGQGSGGAFF; J gene: TRBJ1-1; V gene: TRBV20-1
CDR3 protein: CASSVLAGGPDTQYF; J gene: TRBJ2-3; V gene: TRBV9
CDR3 protein: CASSYAQGDYGYTF; J gene: TRBJ1-2; V gene: TRBV6-2/TRBV6-3
CDR3 protein: CASSLRQGLQPQHF; J gene: TRBJ1-5; V gene: TRBV27
CDR3 protein: CASRIDRVTDTQYF; J gene: TRBJ2-3; V gene: TRBV6-6
CDR3 protein: CASSSRLAVLQETQYF; J gene: TRBJ2-5; V gene: TRBV28
CDR3 protein: CSAHVTGRDYGYTF; J gene: TRBJ1-2; V gene: TRBV29-1
CDR3 protein: CASEAGGPPGVYEQYF; J gene: TRBJ2-7; V gene: TRBV6-1
CDR3 protein: CASRPRTGKDEQFF; J gene: TRBJ2-1; V gene: TRBV12-3/TRBV12-4
CDR3 protein: CASDMGQGAKNIQYF; J gene: TRBJ2-4; V gene: TRBV19
CDR3 protein: CASSAQEQGLAPLHF; J gene: TRBJ1-6; V gene: TRBV9
CDR3 protein: CASSRGLAGARGKDTGELFF; J gene: TRBJ2-2; V gene: TRBV5-1
CDR3 protein: CASSLGSERFF; J gene: TRBJ2-1; V gene: TRBV5-6
CDR3 protein: CASSKRSGGTSPGELFF; J gene: TRBJ2-2; V gene: TRBV19
CDR3 protein: CASRREGGMETQYF; J gene: TRBJ2-5; V gene: TRBV6-6